Reported below is one T cell receptor (beta chain). The target of this receptor is not known. One base away there is no much larger clone; base qualities are not given. The record originates from a study of blood T cell repertoires in COVID-19 (dated by TCRdb to 2018 to 2020). Broadly, across the study: Collaborator samples came from the United States, Italy and Spain and covered acute and convalescent phases of COVID-19. The material from the prospective study consisted of cDNA or gDNA derived from T cells, B-cell-depleted T cells, or PBMCs. Subjects who had been exposed to COVID-19, were actively infected with it, or had recovered from it provided the deeply sampled blood TCRbeta repertoires that made up the dataset. The repertoires were made available in a free public database intended to serve as a resource for research on the immune response to SARS-CoV-2. The samples were drawn from the first 160 participants of the ongoing ImmuneRACE study and from 950 to 1,500 subjects provided by 6 global collaborators. Sample metadata almost always included a de-identified subject ID, COVID-19 status, age in years and sex. HLA class I and class II types, where available, came from metadata supplied by the sample provider rather than from assay-based typing.

At one collaborating source in Seattle, patients were enrolled during active infection and were followed longitudinally through the course of disease. Each collaborating institution followed its own protocols to collect whole blood in K2EDTA tubes. For TCRbeta analysis, collaborators shipped samples as frozen whole blood, isolated PBMCs, or DNA extracted from either of those sample types. The immunoSEQ Assay, a bias-controlled multiplex PCR, was used to amplify TCRbeta CDR3 regions from genomic DNA. On the authors' methods: The number of nucleated cells in each sample was estimated from the amplification of reference gene primers within the assay. To quantify the absolute abundance of each unique TCRbeta CDR3 rearrangement, sequence reads were collapsed and filtered. For each sample, productive Simpson clonality was calculated by taking the square root of Simpson's diversity index across productive rearrangements. TCRdb retrieved this table from immuneACCESS and kept in-frame rearrangements only. Not all clones are present; in checked studies, unresolved V genes account for under half, and no reason is known for the remainder. The DNA gave D and trimming, while V, J and clone size come from that table. For this sample there are 200,000 to 250,000 clones; about 90% appear just once. In total, the top ten clones hold roughly 2.6% of the sample.

Findings and caveats that apply to the study as a whole: The quantity of clinical and demographic metadata differed by source and by participant and was supplied without curation.

The material sequenced was peripheral blood. The clonotype comes from a man aged 25-40 years with COVID-19, enrolled during active disease.

The CDR3: CASSLTGGKSNQPQHF. The nucleotide sequence is TGTGCCAGCAGCTTAACAGGGGGCAAGAGTAATCAGCCCCAGCATTTT. Recombination joined TRBV7-9 with TRBJ1-5; TRBD1 lines up with 9 middle nucleotides. Germline trimming: 2 bases from V, 4 bases from J; junction bases outside gene matches: 6. CDR1 and CDR2 (SEHNR, FQNEAQ) derive from the germline V gene (reference sequence). Counted from cysteine to phenylalanine, this CDR3 has 16 amino acids. Solely the CDR3 DNA is kept, with 48 bases framed from the first base.